One sample yielded the 25 T cell receptor beta chains listed below, sequenced in a study of PD-L1 blockade in urothelial cancer. Assay: immunoSEQ multiplex PCR; the TCRdb copy retains only in-frame clones and omits some. Of over 70,000 clones listed, roughly 80% are singletons. Time point in this sample: peripheral blood 6 weeks after treatment start. This material consisted of PBMCs, taken around atezolizumab (anti-PD-L1) treatment. All receptors come from a man aged 70 or older with urothelial cancer.

The J gene is TRBJ2-6, the V gene TRBV5-1, with 7 bases fitting TRBD1. Germline V gene sequence: CDR1 SGHRS, CDR2 YFSETQ. V shed 4 bases, J shed 4 bases, and the junction held 8 bases outside the gene matches. The length of the CDR3 is 16 residues. The CDR3 here is CASSALTGVGANVLTF. In DNA, the CDR3 is TGCGCCAGCAGCGCACTAACAGGGGTCGGGGCCAACGTCCTGACTTTC. Supplemented by reference TRBV5-1 and TRBJ2-6, the full variable domain reads KAGVTQTPRYLIKTRGQQVTLSCSPISGHRSVSWYQQTPGQGLQFLFEYFSETQRNKGNFPGRFSGRQFSNSRSEMNVSTLELGDSALYLCASSALTGVGANVLTFGAGSRLTVL.

The rearrangement uses TRBV9 and TRBJ1-1; the match to TRBD1 covers 7 bases. The germline V gene has CDR1 SGDLS and CDR2 YYNGEE. J gave up 4 bases and V 3 bases, and 3 bases lay outside the gene matches. The CDR3 spans 13 residues. The CDR3 DNA follows: TGTGCCAGCAGCGCCGACAGGGTCACTGAAGCTTTCTTT. Encoded protein: CASSADRVTEAFF.

The chain combines TRBV5-4 with TRBJ1-2; TRBD1 might be the D (6 bases). CDR3 size: 16 residues. Trimming took 0 bases from V and 0 from J, leaving 12 bases between them. Germline values: CDR1 SGHNT, CDR2 YYREEE (reference sequence). CDR3: CASSLAPRTANYGYTF. The DNA of the CDR3 is TGTGCCAGCAGCTTGGCCCCACGGACAGCTAACTATGGCTACACCTTC.

The chain is built from TRBV5-4 and TRBJ2-5; maybe TRBD1 (6 bases). The CDR3 spans 15 residues. V shed 0 bases and J shed 2 bases, with 11 bases lying between them. CDR1 is SGHNT, CDR2 YYREEE, per germline (reference sequence). The CDR3 loop reads CASSLGGHNQETQYF. In nucleotides, the CDR3 is TGTGCCAGCAGCTTGGGGGGACACAATCAAGAGACCCAGTACTTC.

V gene TRBV18 combines with J gene TRBJ2-7; 7 bases fit TRBD1. The junction had 2 bases not matched to a gene; V was cut back by 4 bases and J by 2 bases. The CDR3 sequence is 13 residues long. Looked up from germline, CDR1 is KGHSH and CDR2 is LQKENI. Written as DNA, the CDR3 is TGTGCCAGCTCACGGGACAGTCCCTACGAGCAGTACTTC. Translation gives CASSRDSPYEQYF.

V gene TRBV28 combines with J gene TRBJ1-4, with a weak D call TRBD1 (6 bases). The V gene lost 4 bases and the J gene lost 12 bases, with 12 bases spanning the gap. There are 12 residues in the CDR3. Germline values: CDR1 MDHEN, CDR2 SYDVKM. CDR3 bases: TGTGCCAGCAGTTCCGCAGACAGGCAACTGTTTTTT. It encodes CASSSADRQLFF.

The chain links TRBV30 to TRBJ2-5, with D uncertain. The CDR3 runs to 13 residues. V was clipped by 7 bases and J by 0 bases, with 12 bases between them. Germline CDR1 GTSNPN, CDR2 SVGIG (reference sequence). Written as DNA, the CDR3 is TGTGCCTCGGTATGGCGGAACCAAGAGACCCAGTACTTC. This encodes CASVWRNQETQYF. Looking up the rest from reference TRBV30 and TRBJ2-5 gives the full variable domain: SQTIHQWPATLVQPVGSPLSLECTVEGTSNPNLYWYRQAAGRGLQLLFYSVGIGQISSEVPQNLSASRPQDRQFILSSKKLLLSDSGFYLCASVWRNQETQYFGPGTRLLVL.

The J gene is TRBJ2-5, the V gene TRBV29-1, with TRBD2 matching 14 bases. This CDR3 contains 18 residues. CDR1 is SQVTM, CDR2 ANQGSEA, per germline. Trimming took 7 bases from V and 5 from J; bases not matched to a gene: 18. CDR3 DNA sequence: TGCAGCGGTTCAGTACTCGGGACTAGCGGGAGTTTAGCGGAGACCCAGTACTTC. It translates to CSGSVLGTSGSLAETQYF.

V is TRBV19 and J is TRBJ1-5; possibly TRBD1 for D (6 bases). The V gene's germline CDR1 is LNHDA and CDR2 SQIVND (reference sequence). V lost 0 bases to trimming and J lost 2 bases, with 11 bases between them. This CDR3 comprises 16 residues. The CDR3 DNA follows: TGTGCCAGTAGTATAGAGGGGGGGGCTGGCAATCAGCCCCAGCATTTT. Protein: CASSIEGGAGNQPQHF. Full variable domain (missing parts from reference TRBV19 and TRBJ1-5): DGGITQSPKYLFRKEGQNVTLSCEQNLNHDAMYWYRQDPGQGLRLIYYSQIVNDFQKGDIAEGYSVSREKKESFPLTVTSAQKNPTAFYLCASSIEGGAGNQPQHFGDGTRLSIL.

This clone was counted only a few times. The chain uses TRBV6-5 and TRBJ1-1; TRBD1 might be the D (5 bases). Trimming pared 4 bases from V and 8 bases from J, leaving 17 bases between. The CDR3 has 14 amino acids. From germline, CDR1 is MNHEY and CDR2 SVGAGI. The CDR3 region is CASSFGRAGVEAFF. Written as DNA, the CDR3 is TGTGCCAGCAGTTTCGGCAGGGCGGGGGTGGAAGCTTTCTTT.

The sample holds one count of this clone. The CDR3 nucleotides are TGTGCCAGTAAGAAGGGGGCAGCTGCCTATGGCTACACCTTC. Translation: CASKKGAAAYGYTF. The chain joins TRBV19 to TRBJ1-2; 7 nucleotides align to TRBD1. V was clipped by 7 bases and J by 4 bases; unmatched bases: 9. Germline values: CDR1 LNHDA, CDR2 SQIVND (reference sequence). The CDR3 sequence is 14 residues long.

The rearrangement joins TRBV7-9 to TRBJ2-1, with TRBD2 as a possible D gene (5 bases). The germline V gene encodes CDR1 SEHNR and CDR2 FQNEAQ (reference sequence). V lost 3 bases, J lost 0 bases, and 15 bases lay in between. The CDR3 is 17 residues long. DNA of the CDR3: TGTGCCAGCAGCTTGCGAGCGGCGCTCAGCTCCTACAATGAGCAGTTCTTC. Its translation is CASSLRAALSSYNEQFF. Variable domain in full (rest from reference TRBV7-9 and TRBJ2-1): DTGVSQNPRHKITKRGQNVTFRCDPISEHNRLYWYRQTLGQGPEFLTYFQNEAQLEKSRLLSDRFSAERPKGSFSTLEIQRTEQGDSAMYLCASSLRAALSSYNEQFFGPGTRLTVL.

The gene calls are TRBV11-3 and TRBJ2-1; weak D call: TRBD2 (5 bases). CDR3 size: 16 residues. The germline CDR1 and CDR2 sequences are SGHNT and YENEEA. V was pared by 5 bases and J by 3 bases, with 17 bases between. The CDR3 spells CASSPASGKHYNEQFF. The DNA of the CDR3 is TGTGCCAGCAGCCCCGCGTCGGGGAAACACTACAATGAGCAGTTCTTC.

The DNA for the CDR3 is TGCGCCAGCAGCCAAGATGGAGGGGAGTGGGGCTACACCTTC. Protein sequence: CASSQDGGEWGYTF. J is TRBJ1-2 and V is TRBV4-3; perhaps TRBD1 as D (5 bases). With 0 bases removed from V and 8 bases from J, the gap between germline ends came to 13 bases. This CDR3 has 14 amino acids. Germline CDR1 LGHNA, CDR2 YSLEER.

A few counts support this clone. This chain joins TRBV7-2 and TRBJ1-2; D perhaps matches TRBD1 (5 bases). CDR1 SGHTA and CDR2 FQGNSA come from the germline V gene. This CDR3 has 13 amino acids. The V end was cut by 1 base, the J end by 4 bases, with 7 bases between. The CDR3 sequence is CASSLVGVYGYTF. The CDR3 bases are TGTGCCAGCAGCTTAGTAGGGGTCTATGGCTACACCTTC. Combining the CDR3 with reference TRBV7-2 and TRBJ1-2 gives the whole variable domain GAGVSQSPSNKVTEKGKDVELRCDPISGHTALYWYRQSLGQGLEFLIYFQGNSAPDKSGLPSDRFSAERTGGSVSTLTIQRTQQEDSAVYLCASSLVGVYGYTFGSGTRLTVV.

This chain links TRBV7-2 with TRBJ2-1; TRBD2 matches 14 bases. Trimming took 6 bases from V and 4 from J; bases not matched to a gene: 8. The CDR3 consists of 17 residues. From germline, CDR1 is SGHTA and CDR2 FQGNSA. CDR3 sequence reads: CASRSGLAGETYNEQFF. The CDR3 nucleotides are TGTGCCAGCAGGTCGGGACTAGCGGGAGAAACATACAATGAGCAGTTCTTC.

The V call is TRBV7-9, the J call TRBJ2-7; 8 bases line up with TRBD2. With V trimmed by 5 bases and J by 4 bases, 7 bases remained unmatched. The CDR3 consists of 14 residues. Germline CDR1 SEHNR, CDR2 FQNEAQ (reference sequence). The CDR3 sequence: CASSASGSMYEQYF. The CDR3 nucleotides read TGTGCCAGCAGCGCCAGCGGGAGTATGTACGAGCAGTACTTC.

The chain recombines TRBV2 with TRBJ2-4; a possible D gene is TRBD1 (6 bases). This CDR3 is built from 20 residues. Germline V CDR1 and CDR2: SNHLY, FYNNEI. Trimming removed 2 bases from V and 3 bases from J, with 26 bases in between. In nucleotides, the CDR3 is TGTGCCAGCAGTGAAAATCCGTACGCTTGGAGGACAGCCTACAAAAACATTCAGTACTTC. This gives the protein CASSENPYAWRTAYKNIQYF.

This clone appeared a few times. The chain's CDR3 is CASSGDNSGNTIYF. The DNA for the CDR3 is TGTGCCAGCTCTGGGGACAACTCTGGAAACACCATATATTTT. This chain joins TRBV18 and TRBJ1-3, with D perhaps TRBD1 (6 bases). This CDR3 spans 14 amino acids. The germline gives CDR1 KGHSH, CDR2 LQKENI. Deletions cut 6 bases from V and 0 bases from J, with 9 bases between.

The V gene is TRBV5-4, the J gene TRBJ1-2; TRBD1 matches 8 bases. In germline, CDR1 is SGHNT, CDR2 YYREEE (reference sequence). The CDR3 consists of 14 residues. Unmatched junction bases numbered 5, after V lost 4 bases and J lost 3 bases. The CDR3 reads CASSPTGVDYGYTF. DNA of the CDR3: TGTGCCAGCAGCCCGACAGGGGTGGACTATGGCTACACCTTC. The whole variable domain, remainder taken from reference TRBV5-4 and TRBJ1-2, is ETGVTQSPTHLIKTRGQQVTLRCSSQSGHNTVSWYQQALGQGPQFIFQYYREEENGRGNFPPRFSGLQFPNYSSELNVNALELDDSALYLCASSPTGVDYGYTFGSGTRLTVV.

This clone was counted once. The rearrangement uses TRBV2 and TRBJ1-6; D unresolved. CDR3 length equals 13 residues. CDR1 and CDR2 (germline): SNHLY, FYNNEI. The V and J ends lost 4 bases and 12 bases respectively, with 13 bases between them. CDR3 in amino acids: CASSARESGPLHF. The CDR3 coding sequence is TGTGCCAGCAGTGCGAGAGAGAGCGGACCCCTCCACTTT.

The V and J genes are TRBV6-5 and TRBJ2-7; D perhaps matches TRBD1 (6 bases). The CDR3 has 15 residues. Germline lookup yields CDR1 MNHEY and CDR2 SVGAGI. The ends were cut back, 2 bases at V and 2 bases at J, with 13 bases in the middle. CDR3 sequence: CASSYVQGPAYEQYF. In DNA, the CDR3 is TGTGCCAGCAGTTACGTCCAGGGGCCAGCCTACGAGCAGTACTTC.

V gene TRBV27 combines with J gene TRBJ2-5, with D possibly matching TRBD2 (5 bases). V was shortened by 2 bases and J by 3 bases, with 13 bases between the two germline ends. The CDR3 contains 15 residues. Germline V gene data show CDR1 as MNHEY and CDR2 as SMNVEV (reference sequence). DNA of the CDR3: TGTGCCAGCAGTTTACCCGGGTTCGGGGAAGAGACCCAGTACTTC. As protein: CASSLPGFGEETQYF.

This clone was detected only once. CDR3 region: CASSLLRGDYSNQPQHF. The CDR3 DNA sequence: TGTGCCAGCAGCTTACTCCGCGGGGATTATAGCAATCAGCCCCAGCATTTT. The chain has TRBV7-8 and TRBJ1-5; D not resolved. Germline V gene lookup returns CDR1 SGHVS and CDR2 FQNEAQ. The CDR3 runs 17 residues. V was shortened by 2 bases and J by 0 bases, with 14 bases between the two germline ends.

The sample holds a few counts of this clone. CDR3 nucleotide sequence: TGTGCCAGCAGACTAGGGGGGGGGCATTCAGATACGCAGTATTTT. Protein product: CASRLGGGHSDTQYF. This chain joins TRBV7-9 and TRBJ2-3, with a weak D call TRBD2 (7 bases). Germline loops: CDR1 SEHNR, CDR2 FQNEAQ (reference sequence). Deletions cut 6 bases from V and 4 bases from J, with 17 bases between. The CDR3 consists of 15 residues.